This TCR beta chain appears in the sequencing data of a study of vaccination and CD4 T cells after COVID-19. Background on the study: The convalescents included six males and four females, and among them two were Hispanic while seven were Caucasian. The study sampled a few convalescent patients at day 14 and again at days 161 to 241 post-vaccination.

The CDR3 covers 17 residues. Germline V gene sequence: CDR1 MNHNS, CDR2 SASEGT. The V gene end was trimmed by 7 bases and the J gene end by 0 bases; junction bases not matched to a gene: 12. The time point: late sampling 161 to 241 days after vaccination in a few convalescent patients. TCRdb used MiXCR to reprocess the PCR reads, holding one entry per CDR3 protein. The table records some 26,000 distinct CDR3 sequences, 51% of them present only once. The origin of this receptor is a human donor who had recovered from COVID-19. This specimen was CD4+ T cells from blood, taken about 7 months after SARS-CoV-2 vaccination. The chain has TRBV6-1 and TRBJ1-5; 7 nucleotides agree with TRBD1. CDR3 sequence (DNA): TGTGCCAGCATTAATACAGGGGATATGAATAGCAATCAGCCCCAGCATTTT. It specifies CASINTGDMNSNQPQHF.